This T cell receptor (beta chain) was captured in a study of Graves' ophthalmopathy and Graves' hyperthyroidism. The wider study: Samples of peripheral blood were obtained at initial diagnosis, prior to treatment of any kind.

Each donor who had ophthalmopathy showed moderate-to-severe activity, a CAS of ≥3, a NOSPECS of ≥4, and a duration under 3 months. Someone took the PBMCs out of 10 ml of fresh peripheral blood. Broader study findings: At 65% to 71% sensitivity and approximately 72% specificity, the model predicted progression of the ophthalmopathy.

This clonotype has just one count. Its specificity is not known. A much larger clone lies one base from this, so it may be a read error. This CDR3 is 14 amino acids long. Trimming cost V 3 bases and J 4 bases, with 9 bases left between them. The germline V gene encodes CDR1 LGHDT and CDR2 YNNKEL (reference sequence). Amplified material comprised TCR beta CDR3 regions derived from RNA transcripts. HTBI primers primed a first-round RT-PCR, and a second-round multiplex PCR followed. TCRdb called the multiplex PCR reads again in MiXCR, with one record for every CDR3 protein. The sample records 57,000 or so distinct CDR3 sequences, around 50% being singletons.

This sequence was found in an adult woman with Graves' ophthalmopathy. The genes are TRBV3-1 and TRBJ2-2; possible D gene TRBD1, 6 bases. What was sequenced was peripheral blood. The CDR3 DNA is TGTGCCAGCAGCCAGGGGGCTAGCACCGGGGAGCTGTTTTTT. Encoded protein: CASSQGASTGELFF.